A selection of T cell receptor beta chains follows, all from one sample in a study of blood T cell repertoires in COVID-19. TCRdb's table, derived via immunoSEQ multiplex PCR, lists solely in-frame clones and lacks some. The sample shows 95,000 to 150,000 clones, 84% of them seen only once. The sequencing sample was made of PBMCs or T cells enriched from blood (not recorded which). Every receptor here comes from a woman aged 30 to 39 who had recovered from COVID-19. The conserved cysteine and the conserved F or W are not part of the CDR3 here. Each record gives: CDR3 protein, J gene, V gene, CDR3 length, clone size. Expanded clones are given a class, and other clones once, few, many or no size at all.

cdr3_aa: ASRPSRQARGGAF; j_call: TRBJ1-1; v_call: TRBV6-5; cdr3_length: 13; clone_size: -
cdr3_aa: ASSLSGRRETQY; j_call: TRBJ2-5; v_call: TRBV7-2; cdr3_length: 12; clone_size: -
cdr3_aa: ASRPPKGGLAEAF; j_call: TRBJ1-1; v_call: TRBV6-5; cdr3_length: 13; clone_size: -
cdr3_aa: ASSQTVNYGYT; j_call: TRBJ1-2; v_call: TRBV19; cdr3_length: 11; clone_size: few
cdr3_aa: ASSALGAGYNSPLH; j_call: TRBJ1-6; v_call: TRBV6-1; cdr3_length: 14; clone_size: -
cdr3_aa: ASSLVRTRDTYEQY; j_call: TRBJ2-7; v_call: TRBV7-2; cdr3_length: 14; clone_size: -
cdr3_aa: ASSSTPGYGEQY; j_call: TRBJ2-7; v_call: TRBV7-8; cdr3_length: 12; clone_size: -
cdr3_aa: ASSQVGQNYGYT; j_call: TRBJ1-2; v_call: TRBV4-1; cdr3_length: 12; clone_size: -
cdr3_aa: ASSPGQPNQPQH; j_call: TRBJ1-5; v_call: TRBV18; cdr3_length: 12; clone_size: -
cdr3_aa: ATSDARSGARNQPQH; j_call: TRBJ1-5; v_call: TRBV24-1; cdr3_length: 15; clone_size: -
cdr3_aa: ASTYRARGYGYT; j_call: TRBJ1-2; v_call: TRBV19; cdr3_length: 12; clone_size: -
cdr3_aa: SVEAEGNQPQH; j_call: TRBJ1-5; v_call: TRBV29-1; cdr3_length: 11; clone_size: -
cdr3_aa: ASSRTSANSYNEQF; j_call: TRBJ2-1; v_call: TRBV19; cdr3_length: 14; clone_size: -
cdr3_aa: ASSSPRGSPLH; j_call: TRBJ1-6; v_call: TRBV28; cdr3_length: 11; clone_size: -
cdr3_aa: SVGHVNTEAF; j_call: TRBJ1-1; v_call: TRBV29-1; cdr3_length: 10; clone_size: -
cdr3_aa: ASSLRGQVGTEAF; j_call: TRBJ1-1; v_call: TRBV7-8; cdr3_length: 13; clone_size: -
cdr3_aa: ASSDHRGTEAF; j_call: TRBJ1-1; v_call: TRBV6-1; cdr3_length: 11; clone_size: -
cdr3_aa: AISTAGGVDEQF; j_call: TRBJ2-1; v_call: TRBV10-3; cdr3_length: 12; clone_size: once
cdr3_aa: ASSQVGLAGVHEQY; j_call: TRBJ2-7; v_call: TRBV4-2; cdr3_length: 14; clone_size: -
cdr3_aa: ASSLVVGRAVTGELF; j_call: TRBJ2-2; v_call: TRBV7-9; cdr3_length: 15; clone_size: -
cdr3_aa: ASSPRGRASGANVLT; j_call: TRBJ2-6; v_call: TRBV18; cdr3_length: 15; clone_size: -
cdr3_aa: ASSEAVQRVYEQY; j_call: TRBJ2-7; v_call: TRBV6-1; cdr3_length: 13; clone_size: -
cdr3_aa: ASSSHPVDTQY; j_call: TRBJ2-3; v_call: TRBV6-2/TRBV6-3; cdr3_length: 11; clone_size: -
cdr3_aa: ASSLGGLGYNEQF; j_call: TRBJ2-1; v_call: TRBV7-2; cdr3_length: 13; clone_size: -
cdr3_aa: ASSSDPGVLNTEAF; j_call: TRBJ1-1; v_call: TRBV5-1; cdr3_length: 14; clone_size: -
cdr3_aa: ASSLRGEPQH; j_call: TRBJ1-5; v_call: TRBV27; cdr3_length: 10; clone_size: -
cdr3_aa: ASSQASERGGAYGYT; j_call: TRBJ1-2; v_call: TRBV4-2; cdr3_length: 15; clone_size: -
cdr3_aa: ASSATGNYGYT; j_call: TRBJ1-2; v_call: TRBV28; cdr3_length: 11; clone_size: once
cdr3_aa: ATSALGQGGGEQF; j_call: TRBJ2-1; v_call: TRBV24-1; cdr3_length: 13; clone_size: -
cdr3_aa: ASSFEGARNQPQH; j_call: TRBJ1-5; v_call: TRBV28; cdr3_length: 13; clone_size: -
cdr3_aa: ASSQVNFRDYPYNEQF; j_call: TRBJ2-1; v_call: TRBV4-1; cdr3_length: 16; clone_size: -
cdr3_aa: ASSWDRTTGMNTEAF; j_call: TRBJ1-1; v_call: TRBV6-2/TRBV6-3; cdr3_length: 15; clone_size: -
cdr3_aa: ASSLEASGRHTDTQY; j_call: TRBJ2-3; v_call: TRBV5-6; cdr3_length: 15; clone_size: -
cdr3_aa: ASSPRYRGEKLF; j_call: TRBJ1-4; v_call: TRBV4-1; cdr3_length: 12; clone_size: once
cdr3_aa: ASNPRGGYEQY; j_call: TRBJ2-7; v_call: TRBV28; cdr3_length: 11; clone_size: -
cdr3_aa: ASSYMAGDYEQY; j_call: TRBJ2-7; v_call: TRBV6-5; cdr3_length: 12; clone_size: -
cdr3_aa: ASSTRTSGSYEQF; j_call: TRBJ2-1; v_call: TRBV7-2; cdr3_length: 13; clone_size: -
cdr3_aa: STTDSSYEQY; j_call: TRBJ2-7; v_call: TRBV29-1; cdr3_length: 10; clone_size: -
cdr3_aa: ASRGRDNSYEQY; j_call: TRBJ2-7; v_call: TRBV6-5; cdr3_length: 12; clone_size: -
cdr3_aa: ASSEDGRGVRAF; j_call: TRBJ1-1; v_call: TRBV2; cdr3_length: 12; clone_size: -
cdr3_aa: ASSKGLTSGNTIY; j_call: TRBJ1-3; v_call: TRBV7-9; cdr3_length: 13; clone_size: -
cdr3_aa: AWSGRSGGPQGYGYT; j_call: TRBJ1-2; v_call: TRBV30; cdr3_length: 15; clone_size: -
cdr3_aa: ASSLGPAGGIYEQY; j_call: TRBJ2-7; v_call: TRBV11-2; cdr3_length: 14; clone_size: -
cdr3_aa: ASSQALSSGRMEKETQY; j_call: TRBJ2-5; v_call: TRBV3-1/TRBV3-2; cdr3_length: 17; clone_size: -
cdr3_aa: ASSLDSGWRSEAF; j_call: TRBJ1-1; v_call: TRBV5-1; cdr3_length: 13; clone_size: -
cdr3_aa: ASSFGTEDTIY; j_call: TRBJ1-3; v_call: TRBV12-3/TRBV12-4; cdr3_length: 11; clone_size: once
cdr3_aa: ASSKSGGAGGYT; j_call: TRBJ1-2; v_call: TRBV27; cdr3_length: 12; clone_size: -
cdr3_aa: ASSDGGYNSPLH; j_call: TRBJ1-6; v_call: TRBV11-3; cdr3_length: 12; clone_size: -
cdr3_aa: ASSLPGGNTIY; j_call: TRBJ1-3; v_call: TRBV5-4; cdr3_length: 11; clone_size: -
cdr3_aa: ASSEIAGGSDTQY; j_call: TRBJ2-3; v_call: TRBV6-1; cdr3_length: 13; clone_size: once
cdr3_aa: ASSPRQVKNIQY; j_call: TRBJ2-4; v_call: TRBV3-1/TRBV3-2; cdr3_length: 12; clone_size: -
cdr3_aa: ASSRLTGGNGGYT; j_call: TRBJ1-2; v_call: TRBV14; cdr3_length: 13; clone_size: -
cdr3_aa: ATTGKGGGLNQPQH; j_call: TRBJ1-5; v_call: TRBV3-1/TRBV3-2; cdr3_length: 14; clone_size: once
cdr3_aa: ASSLRGPGEAF; j_call: TRBJ1-1; v_call: TRBV12-3/TRBV12-4; cdr3_length: 11; clone_size: -
cdr3_aa: ASSQGQGAGNEQF; j_call: TRBJ2-1; v_call: TRBV11-3; cdr3_length: 13; clone_size: -
cdr3_aa: ASSQGQGGGYT; j_call: TRBJ1-2; v_call: TRBV14; cdr3_length: 11; clone_size: -
cdr3_aa: ASSPPGRGGNEQF; j_call: TRBJ2-1; v_call: TRBV18; cdr3_length: 13; clone_size: -
cdr3_aa: ASSTTSGYNEQF; j_call: TRBJ2-1; v_call: TRBV18; cdr3_length: 12; clone_size: -
cdr3_aa: ASSRLAGTKNIQY; j_call: TRBJ2-4; v_call: TRBV28; cdr3_length: 13; clone_size: once
cdr3_aa: ASSLEGGAGYGYT; j_call: TRBJ1-2; v_call: TRBV7-9; cdr3_length: 13; clone_size: -